The 15 T cell receptor beta chains given below trace back to one sample, sequenced in a study of post-analysis software for immune sequencing data. Notes on the study in general: In patients, five or six TRBV segments were more frequent than in controls, with TRBV5-6, TRBV5-1 and TRBV20-1 among them.

Unique molecular identifiers had been added to the TCR beta cDNA libraries. One entry per CDR3 protein results from TCRdb running MiXCR on the PCR reads. Of around 770,000 distinct CDR3 sequences in the sample, around 42% were seen once. These receptors are not linked to any known antigen. Sequencing was carried out using blood. These receptors came from a girl aged 5-17 years with multiple sclerosis.

The chain links TRBV11-2 to TRBJ2-4; unclear D gene. The end of the DNA fits TRBJ2-7 better, so the J call may be wrong. Germline CDR1 SGHAT, CDR2 FQNNGV. CDR3 length: 14 residues. CDR3 in amino acids: CASSLDLGLREQYF. The CDR3 region has the DNA TGTGCCAGCAGCTTAGATCTAGGTCTCCGCGAGCAGTACTTC.

This clonotype was seen a few times. The rearrangement uses TRBV7-2 and TRBJ2-5; 9 bases agree with TRBD2. The junction had 7 bases not matched to a gene; V was cut back by 2 bases and J by 0 bases. Germline values: CDR1 SGHTA, CDR2 FQGNSA. The CDR3 contains 17 residues. The CDR3 loop reads CASSLTASGTYQETQYF. The DNA for the CDR3 is TGTGCCAGCAGCTTAACTGCTAGCGGGACGTACCAAGAGACCCAGTACTTC.

The chain has TRBV3-1 and TRBJ2-1; D not resolved. This CDR3 has 15 amino acids. The germline V gene has CDR1 LGHDT and CDR2 YNNKEL (reference sequence). V shed 3 bases and J shed 6 bases, with 15 bases lying between them. The CDR3 loop is CASSHAYRSCNEQFF. In DNA form, the CDR3 reads TGTGCCAGCAGCCATGCCTACCGAAGTTGCAATGAGCAGTTCTTC.

This chain connects TRBV6-2 or TRBV6-3 to TRBJ2-7, with no clear D. The germline CDR1 and CDR2 sequences are MNHEY and SVGEGT. The V gene lost 0 bases and the J gene lost 3 bases, with 6 bases spanning the gap. This CDR3 spans 13 amino acids. CDR3 sequence (DNA): TGTGCCAGCAGTTACTCGACAATCTACGAGCAGTACTTC. This codes for CASSYSTIYEQYF.

This clonotype came up many times. The chain links TRBV12-3 or TRBV12-4 to TRBJ2-1, with D perhaps TRBD2 (6 bases). Trimming removed 7 bases at V and 9 bases at J, with 16 bases between. The CDR3 is 13 residues long. The CDR3 bases are TGTGCCAGCACCATCAGACTAGTCGGTGAGCAGTTCTTC. Protein product: CASTIRLVGEQFF.

This chain joins TRBV12-3 or TRBV12-4 and TRBJ2-1; D not certain. The germline V and J ends were trimmed by 6 bases and 6 bases, with 18 bases remaining between them. CDR3 size: 15 residues. The CDR3 reads CASRPTGLSANEQFF. DNA of the CDR3: TGTGCCAGCAGGCCCACCGGCCTAAGTGCCAATGAGCAGTTCTTC.

J is TRBJ2-7 and V is TRBV27, with a weak D call TRBD2 (6 bases). The CDR3 length is 14 residues. CDR1 MNHEY and CDR2 SMNVEV come from the germline V gene (reference sequence). Trimming cost V 8 bases and J 7 bases, with 21 bases left between them. This chain's CDR3 is CASAISGVGSEQYF. DNA for the CDR3: TGTGCCAGCGCTATTAGCGGTGTAGGGAGTGAGCAGTACTTC.

The rearrangement joins TRBV10-3 to TRBJ2-4; D unclear. Germline lookup yields CDR1 ENHRY and CDR2 SYGVKD. V dropped 10 bases and J dropped 7 bases, with 17 bases sitting between them. This CDR3 is 13 amino acids long. The CDR3, as DNA: TGTGCCACCAAAGAGGACGAGCAGAACATTCAGTACTTC. This codes for CATKEDEQNIQYF.

The V gene is TRBV5-1, the J gene TRBJ2-5; 8 bases fit TRBD1. V trimming: 7 bases; J trimming: 2 bases; junction bases outside the gene matches: 4. CDR1 and CDR2 (germline): SGHRS, YFSETQ. The CDR3 runs 13 residues. The CDR3 spells CASADRVQETQYF. DNA for the CDR3: TGCGCCAGCGCGGACAGGGTGCAAGAGACCCAGTACTTC.

In its sample, this clonotype was seen a few times. This chain links TRBV6-6 with TRBJ1-2; TRBD1 might be the D (5 bases). CDR1 is MNHNY and CDR2 is SVGAGI in the germline V gene (reference sequence). Trimming took 10 bases from V and 6 from J, leaving 15 bases between them. This CDR3 has 12 residues. The CDR3 spells CATTAGLDGYTF. CDR3 sequence (DNA): TGTGCCACCACAGCGGGGCTCGATGGCTACACCTTC.

V is TRBV29-1 and J is TRBJ2-5; perhaps TRBD2 as D (6 bases). Per the germline V gene, CDR1 is SQVTM and CDR2 is ANQGSEA. The V gene lost 3 bases and the J gene lost 4 bases, with 12 bases spanning the gap. There are 13 residues in the CDR3. CDR3: CSVESQAGETQYF. The CDR3 DNA follows: TGCAGCGTTGAGTCCCAAGCGGGAGAGACCCAGTACTTC.

This clonotype was recorded a few times. V and J are TRBV29-1 and TRBJ2-4; no reliable D call. This CDR3 is built from 14 residues. Germline CDR1 SQVTM, CDR2 ANQGSEA. V was clipped by 6 bases and J by 0 bases, with 12 bases between them. The CDR3 DNA follows: TGCAGCGTCTCCCGTACCCAAGCCAAAAACATTCAGTACTTC. It codes for CSVSRTQAKNIQYF. The full variable domain, in which reference TRBV29-1 and TRBJ2-4 provide the parts outside the CDR3, is SAVISQKPSRDICQRGTSLTIQCQVDSQVTMMFWYRQQPGQSLTLIATANQGSEATYESGFVIDKFPISRPNLTFSTLTVSNMSPEDSSIYLCSVSRTQAKNIQYFGAGTRLSVL.

This clonotype has more than one count but fewer than ten. The V call is TRBV20-1, the J call TRBJ2-7; possible D gene TRBD1, 6 bases. CDR3 length equals 16 residues. Germline V gives CDR1 DFQATT, CDR2 SNEGSKA (reference sequence). V gave up 0 bases and J gave up 0 bases, with 15 bases separating them. DNA of the CDR3: TGCAGTGCTAGAGATTGGGACAACTCCTTCTCCTACGAGCAGTACTTC. It encodes CSARDWDNSFSYEQYF.

This clonotype was observed a single time. The chain carries TRBV29-1 and TRBJ2-1; TRBD2 matches 8 bases. CDR3 size: 14 residues. Losses at the gene ends were 5 bases for V and 6 bases for J; bases not matched to a gene: 9. Germline CDR1 is SQVTM and CDR2 is ANQGSEA. Here the CDR3 reads CSVRLRLASNEQFF. The CDR3 bases are TGCAGCGTTCGATTAAGACTAGCGAGCAATGAGCAGTTCTTC.

The chain employs TRBV11-2 and TRBJ2-5; TRBD2 agrees at 9 bases. CDR1 is SGHAT, CDR2 FQNNGV, per germline. The CDR3 spans 18 residues. The trim removed 5 bases at V and 4 bases at J, leaving 17 bases unmatched. The CDR3 protein is CASSPGVVVAGEGETQYF. The CDR3 coding sequence is TGTGCCAGCAGCCCGGGGGTGGTAGTAGCGGGAGAGGGAGAGACCCAGTACTTC. Combining the CDR3 with reference TRBV11-2 and TRBJ2-5 gives the whole variable domain EAGVAQSPRYKIIEKRQSVAFWCNPISGHATLYWYQQILGQGPKLLIQFQNNGVVDDSQLPKDRFSAERLKGVDSTLKIQPAKLEDSAVYLCASSPGVVVAGEGETQYFGPGTRLLVL.